A selection of T cell receptor beta chains follows, all from one sample in a study of CD8 T cells in Susac syndrome. TCRdb reprocessed the immunoSEQ multiplex PCR reads via MiXCR and lists one record per CDR3 protein. The table shows about 210,000 distinct CDR3 sequences, with roughly 92% occurring only once. What was sequenced was CD4+ T cells from PBMCs. These receptors were collected from a human donor in good health. Both conserved end residues are part of each CDR3. The order of the fields is V gene, clone size, CDR3 length, D gene, J gene, CDR3 DNA, CDR3 protein. The D gene is left open where the match is weak. Where a row states a size, it is once, few, many or the class of an expanded clone; other rows omit it.

V: TRBV7-9
size: -
length: 17
D: -
J: TRBJ2-2
DNA: TGTGCCAGCAGCTTCCCCCGACCGGGACAAAACACCGGGGAGCTGTTTTTT
CDR3: CASSFPRPGQNTGELFF

V: TRBV6-2/TRBV6-3
size: -
length: 13
D: -
J: TRBJ2-5
DNA: TGTGCCAGCAGAAACGCGGGGGCTGAGACCCAGTACTTC
CDR3: CASRNAGAETQYF

V: TRBV9
size: -
length: 16
D: -
J: TRBJ1-1
DNA: TGTGCCAGCAGCGCTCACGGCCTCCCTGAGGGCACTGAAGCTTTCTTT
CDR3: CASSAHGLPEGTEAFF

V: TRBV12-3/TRBV12-4
size: few
length: 12
D: -
J: TRBJ2-5
DNA: TGTGCCAGCAGTTTACGCCAAGAGACCCAGTACTTC
CDR3: CASSLRQETQYF

V: TRBV20-1
size: -
length: 16
D: -
J: TRBJ2-2
DNA: TGCAGTGCTAGAAAGGGTGGGAACTCGAACACCGGGGAGCTGTTTTTT
CDR3: CSARKGGNSNTGELFF

V: TRBV6-5
size: once
length: 14
D: -
J: TRBJ2-2
DNA: TGTGCCAGCAGCGGCTCGGGCCTCACCGGGGAGCTGTTTTTT
CDR3: CASSGSGLTGELFF

V: TRBV20-1
size: -
length: 14
D: -
J: TRBJ1-1
DNA: TGCAGTGCTAGAGAGGGGTCTAGGAACACTGAAGCTTTCTTT
CDR3: CSAREGSRNTEAFF

V: TRBV5-1
size: few
length: 15
D: -
J: TRBJ1-1
DNA: TGCGCCAGCAGCTTGGTTGGGGGGGCGAACACTGAAGCTTTCTTT
CDR3: CASSLVGGANTEAFF

V: TRBV7-2
size: once
length: 13
D: TRBD1
J: TRBJ1-2
DNA: TGTGCCAGCAGCTACGGACAGGGCCCAGGCTACACCTTC
CDR3: CASSYGQGPGYTF

V: TRBV29-1
size: -
length: 11
D: -
J: TRBJ1-2
DNA: TGCAGCGTAGCCCGGGTGGATGGCTACACCTTC
CDR3: CSVARVDGYTF

V: TRBV27
size: -
length: 14
D: -
J: TRBJ1-5
DNA: TGTGCCAGCAGTTTCGGCCGGGGACTTGAGCCCCAGCATTTT
CDR3: CASSFGRGLEPQHF

V: TRBV5-1
size: -
length: 16
D: -
J: TRBJ2-7
DNA: TGCGCCAGCAGCTTGGCCCCGGGGGCCCCCTCCTACGATCAGTACTTC
CDR3: CASSLAPGAPSYDQYF

V: TRBV30
size: -
length: 14
D: -
J: TRBJ2-3
DNA: TGTGCCTGGAGTCTCGGGGGTCACACAGATACGCAGTATTTT
CDR3: CAWSLGGHTDTQYF

V: TRBV24-1
size: -
length: 11
D: -
J: TRBJ2-7
DNA: TGTGCCACCAGTGATTTAACCGCCTTGTACTTC
CDR3: CATSDLTALYF

V: TRBV5-1
size: -
length: 15
D: -
J: TRBJ2-3
DNA: TGCGCCAGCAGCTTGTCGGACAGATTCACAGATACGCAGTATTTT
CDR3: CASSLSDRFTDTQYF

V: TRBV27
size: -
length: 17
D: -
J: TRBJ2-6
DNA: TGTGCCAGCAGGGCCGGGGGTCTACTCTCTGGGGCCAACGTCCTGACTTTC
CDR3: CASRAGGLLSGANVLTF

V: TRBV7-8
size: -
length: 16
D: -
J: TRBJ2-6
DNA: TGTGCCAGCAGCCCTGCGGGCAGATCGGGGGCCAACGTCCTGACTTTC
CDR3: CASSPAGRSGANVLTF

V: TRBV24-1
size: -
length: 14
D: -
J: TRBJ2-2
DNA: TGTGCCACCAGTGGTTGGGAGGACACCGGGGAGCTGTTTTTT
CDR3: CATSGWEDTGELFF

V: TRBV6-5
size: -
length: 13
D: -
J: TRBJ2-5
DNA: TGTGCCAGCAGTTATCAAGGACCGGCGACCCAGTACTTC
CDR3: CASSYQGPATQYF

V: TRBV7-2
size: once
length: 15
D: -
J: TRBJ2-7
DNA: TGTGCCAGCAGCTTAGTGCCCGGACAGACCTACGAGCAGTACTTC
CDR3: CASSLVPGQTYEQYF

V: TRBV5-1
size: -
length: 13
D: TRBD1
J: TRBJ1-1
DNA: TGCGCCAGCAGCTTAGACAGGGCTACTGAAGCTTTCTTT
CDR3: CASSLDRATEAFF

V: TRBV5-1
size: -
length: 13
D: TRBD1
J: TRBJ2-7
DNA: TGCGCCAGCAGCCCTGGGGGGACAGGCGAGCAGTACTTC
CDR3: CASSPGGTGEQYF

V: TRBV2
size: -
length: 10
D: -
J: TRBJ2-3
DNA: TGTGCCAGCAGTGTTGGTACGCAGTATTTT
CDR3: CASSVGTQYF

V: TRBV29-1
size: -
length: 13
D: TRBD2
J: TRBJ2-5
DNA: TGCAGCGCCATCCGCGTGGGGGGGGAGACCCAGTACTTC
CDR3: CSAIRVGGETQYF

V: TRBV28
size: -
length: 16
D: -
J: TRBJ2-3
DNA: TGTGCCAGCAGTCTCCGGTCAGGTTCCAGCACAGATACGCAGTATTTT
CDR3: CASSLRSGSSTDTQYF

V: TRBV7-9
size: once
length: 17
D: -
J: TRBJ1-3
DNA: TGTGCCAGCAGCCCCGGGCAGGGACCCCTCTCTGGAAACACCATATATTTT
CDR3: CASSPGQGPLSGNTIYF

V: TRBV4-1
size: -
length: 15
D: -
J: TRBJ2-2
DNA: TGCGCCAGCAGCCAGGGAACGCAGGGTTCCGGGGAGCTGTTTTTT
CDR3: CASSQGTQGSGELFF

V: TRBV7-2
size: -
length: 11
D: -
J: TRBJ2-3
DNA: TGTGCCAGCAGCGCGACGGGCAGGAAGTATTTT
CDR3: CASSATGRKYF

V: TRBV6-1
size: once
length: 17
D: TRBD2
J: TRBJ2-1
DNA: TGTGCCAGCAGAGCTATCATCATCGCGGGGGGCAACAATGAGCAGTTCTTC
CDR3: CASRAIIIAGGNNEQFF